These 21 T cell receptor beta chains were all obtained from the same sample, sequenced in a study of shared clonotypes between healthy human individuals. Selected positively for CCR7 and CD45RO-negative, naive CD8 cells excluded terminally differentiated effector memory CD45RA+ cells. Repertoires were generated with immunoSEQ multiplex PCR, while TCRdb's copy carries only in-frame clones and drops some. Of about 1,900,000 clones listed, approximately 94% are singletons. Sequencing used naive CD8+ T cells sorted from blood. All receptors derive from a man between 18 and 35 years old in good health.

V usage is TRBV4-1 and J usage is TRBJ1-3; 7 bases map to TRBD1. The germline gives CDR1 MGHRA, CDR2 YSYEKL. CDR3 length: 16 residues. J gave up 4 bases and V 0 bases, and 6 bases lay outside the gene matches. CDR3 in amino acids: CASSQELGGRGNTIYF. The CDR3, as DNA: TGCGCCAGCAGCCAAGAGTTAGGGGGCAGAGGAAACACCATATATTTT.

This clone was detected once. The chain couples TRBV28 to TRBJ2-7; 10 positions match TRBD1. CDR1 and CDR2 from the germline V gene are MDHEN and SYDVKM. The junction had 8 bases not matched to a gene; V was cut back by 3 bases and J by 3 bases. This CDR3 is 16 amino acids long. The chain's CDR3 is CASSFHPGQGVYEQYF. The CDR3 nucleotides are TGTGCCAGCAGTTTCCACCCTGGACAGGGGGTCTACGAGCAGTACTTC.

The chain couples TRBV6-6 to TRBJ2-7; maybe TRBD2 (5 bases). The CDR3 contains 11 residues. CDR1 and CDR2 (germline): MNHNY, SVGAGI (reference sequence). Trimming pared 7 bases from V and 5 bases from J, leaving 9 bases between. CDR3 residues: CASTHGNEQYF. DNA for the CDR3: TGTGCCAGCACCCACGGGAACGAGCAGTACTTC.

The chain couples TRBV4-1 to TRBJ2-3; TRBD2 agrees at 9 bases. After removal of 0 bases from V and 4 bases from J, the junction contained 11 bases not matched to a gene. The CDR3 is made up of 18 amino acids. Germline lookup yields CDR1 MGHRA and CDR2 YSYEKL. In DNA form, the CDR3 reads TGCGCCAGCAGCCAAGAAGGTCGCGCTAGCGGGGTTTCAGATACGCAGTATTTT. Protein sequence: CASSQEGRASGVSDTQYF.

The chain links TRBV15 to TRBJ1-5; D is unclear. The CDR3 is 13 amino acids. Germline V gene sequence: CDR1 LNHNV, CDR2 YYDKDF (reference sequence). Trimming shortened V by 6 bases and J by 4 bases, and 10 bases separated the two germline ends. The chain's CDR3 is CATSAGRNQPQHF. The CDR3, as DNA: TGTGCCACCAGTGCGGGGAGGAATCAGCCCCAGCATTTT.

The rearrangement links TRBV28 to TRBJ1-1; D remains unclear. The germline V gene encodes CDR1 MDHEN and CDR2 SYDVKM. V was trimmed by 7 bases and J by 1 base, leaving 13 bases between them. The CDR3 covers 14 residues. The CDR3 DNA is TGTGCCAGCACCCGAAGTCTAGGGAACACTGAAGCTTTCTTT. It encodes CASTRSLGNTEAFF.

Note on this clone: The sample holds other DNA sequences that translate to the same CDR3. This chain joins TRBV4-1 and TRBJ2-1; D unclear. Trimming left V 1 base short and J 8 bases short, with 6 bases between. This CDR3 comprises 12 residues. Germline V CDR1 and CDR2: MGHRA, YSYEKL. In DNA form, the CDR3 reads TGCGCCAGCAGCCAAGTTGGGGATGAGCAGTTCTTC. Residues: CASSQVGDEQFF.

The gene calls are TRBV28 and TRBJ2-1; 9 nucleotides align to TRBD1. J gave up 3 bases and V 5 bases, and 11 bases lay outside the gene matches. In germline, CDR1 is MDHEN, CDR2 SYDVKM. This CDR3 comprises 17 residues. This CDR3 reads CASSLTGGPKYYNEQFF. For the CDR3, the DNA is TGTGCCAGCAGTCTGACAGGGGGGCCGAAATACTACAATGAGCAGTTCTTC. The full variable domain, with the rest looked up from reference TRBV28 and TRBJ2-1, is DVKVTQSSRYLVKRTGEKVFLECVQDMDHENMFWYRQDPGLGLRLIYFSYDVKMKEKGDIPEGYSVSREKKERFSLILESASTNQTSMYLCASSLTGGPKYYNEQFFGPGTRLTVL.

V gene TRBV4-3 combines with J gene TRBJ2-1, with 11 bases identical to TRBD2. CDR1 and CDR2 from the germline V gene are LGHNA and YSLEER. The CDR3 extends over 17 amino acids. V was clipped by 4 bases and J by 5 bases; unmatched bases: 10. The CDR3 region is CASSPDLAGGMNNEQFF. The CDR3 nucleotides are TGCGCCAGCAGCCCCGATCTAGCGGGAGGAATGAACAATGAGCAGTTCTTC.

The DNA for the CDR3 is TGTGCCAGCAGCGCCACAGGAAACCCCACAGATACGCAGTATTTT. Its protein product is CASSATGNPTDTQYF. V gene TRBV9 combines with J gene TRBJ2-3, with D maybe TRBD1 (5 bases). The V and J ends lost 3 bases and 2 bases respectively, with 13 bases between them. This CDR3 comprises 15 residues. The germline V gene has CDR1 SGDLS and CDR2 YYNGEE.

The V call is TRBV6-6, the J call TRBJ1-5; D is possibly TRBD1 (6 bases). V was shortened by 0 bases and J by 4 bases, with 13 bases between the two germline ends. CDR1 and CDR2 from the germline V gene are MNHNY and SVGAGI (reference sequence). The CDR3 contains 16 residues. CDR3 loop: CASSYSTATGNQPQHF. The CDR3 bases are TGTGCCAGCAGTTACTCCACGGCCACAGGGAATCAGCCCCAGCATTTT.

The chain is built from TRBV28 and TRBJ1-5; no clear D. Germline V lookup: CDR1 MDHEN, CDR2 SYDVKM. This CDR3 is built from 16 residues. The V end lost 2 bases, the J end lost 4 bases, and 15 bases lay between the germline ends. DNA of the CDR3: TGTGCCAGCAGTTTAAGTTTGGGCGGCAAAAATCAGCCCCAGCATTTT. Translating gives CASSLSLGGKNQPQHF. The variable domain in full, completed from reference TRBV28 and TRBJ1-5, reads DVKVTQSSRYLVKRTGEKVFLECVQDMDHENMFWYRQDPGLGLRLIYFSYDVKMKEKGDIPEGYSVSREKKERFSLILESASTNQTSMYLCASSLSLGGKNQPQHFGDGTRLSIL.

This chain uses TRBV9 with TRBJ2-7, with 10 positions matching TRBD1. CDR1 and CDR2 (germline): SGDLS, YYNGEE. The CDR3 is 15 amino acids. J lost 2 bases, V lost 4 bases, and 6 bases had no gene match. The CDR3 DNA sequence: TGTGCCAGCAGCCGTAGGACAGGGGGTGCCTACGAGCAGTACTTC. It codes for CASSRRTGGAYEQYF.

CDR3 residues: CASSRRQGAFETQYF. CDR3 bases: TGCGCCAGCAGCCGCAGACAGGGGGCCTTCGAGACCCAGTACTTC. The chain employs TRBV4-1 and TRBJ2-5; 10 positions agree with TRBD1. Germline V gene data show CDR1 as MGHRA and CDR2 as YSYEKL. CDR3 length: 15 residues. J gave up 5 bases and V 4 bases, and 7 bases lay outside the gene matches.

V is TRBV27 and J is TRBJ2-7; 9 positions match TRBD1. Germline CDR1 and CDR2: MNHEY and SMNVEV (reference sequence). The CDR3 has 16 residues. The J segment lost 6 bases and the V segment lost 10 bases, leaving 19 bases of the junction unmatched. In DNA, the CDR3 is TGTGCCACCAGCCCATCGGCGGGGGACAGGGATAGCGAGCAGTACTTC. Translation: CATSPSAGDRDSEQYF.

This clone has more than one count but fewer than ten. The CDR3 spells CASSLGDGQPQHF. The CDR3 nucleotides are TGTGCCAGCAGCTTAGGGGATGGGCAGCCCCAGCATTTT. The chain joins TRBV11-2 to TRBJ1-5; D remains ambiguous. V lost 1 base to trimming and J lost 7 bases, with 8 bases between them. The CDR3 is made up of 13 amino acids. Per germline, CDR1 SGHAT and CDR2 FQNNGV. Filled out from reference TRBV11-2 and TRBJ1-5, the complete variable domain reads EAGVAQSPRYKIIEKRQSVAFWCNPISGHATLYWYQQILGQGPKLLIQFQNNGVVDDSQLPKDRFSAERLKGVDSTLKIQPAKLEDSAVYLCASSLGDGQPQHFGDGTRLSIL.

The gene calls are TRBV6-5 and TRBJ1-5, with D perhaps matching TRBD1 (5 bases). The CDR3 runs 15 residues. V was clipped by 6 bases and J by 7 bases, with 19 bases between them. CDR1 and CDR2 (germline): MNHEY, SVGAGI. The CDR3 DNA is TGTGCCAGCAGCCCCGGACGGGGGATTGGACAGCCCCAGCATTTT. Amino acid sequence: CASSPGRGIGQPQHF.

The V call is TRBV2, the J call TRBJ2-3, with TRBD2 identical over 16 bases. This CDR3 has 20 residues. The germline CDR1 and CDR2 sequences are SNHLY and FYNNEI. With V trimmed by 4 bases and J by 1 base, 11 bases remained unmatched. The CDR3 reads CASSAWGLAGGLLGTDTQYF. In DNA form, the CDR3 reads TGTGCCAGCAGTGCTTGGGGACTAGCGGGAGGGTTGTTGGGCACAGATACGCAGTATTTT.

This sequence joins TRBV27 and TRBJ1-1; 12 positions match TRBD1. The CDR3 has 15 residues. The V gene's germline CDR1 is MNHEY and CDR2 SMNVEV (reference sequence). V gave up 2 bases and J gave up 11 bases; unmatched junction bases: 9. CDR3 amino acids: CASSLRGTGGRGAFF. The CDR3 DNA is TGTGCCAGCAGTTTAAGGGGGACAGGGGGCCGTGGGGCTTTCTTT.

CDR3 coding DNA: TGTGCCAGCAGCTTGGGCAGTTTCTACGAGCAGTACTTC. It translates to CASSLGSFYEQYF. The rearrangement joins TRBV5-4 to TRBJ2-7, with no clear D. The CDR3 length is 13 residues. Germline V CDR1 and CDR2: SGHNT, YYREEE (reference sequence). Trimming removed 0 bases from V and 3 bases from J, with 7 bases in between.

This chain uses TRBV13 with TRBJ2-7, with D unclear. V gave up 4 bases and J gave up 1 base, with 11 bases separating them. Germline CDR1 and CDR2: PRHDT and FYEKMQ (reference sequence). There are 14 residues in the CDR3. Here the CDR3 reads CASSWADASYEQYF. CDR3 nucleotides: TGTGCCAGCAGCTGGGCCGACGCATCCTACGAGCAGTACTTC.